This T cell receptor beta chain was obtained from a study of blood T cell repertoires in COVID-19. Study summary: PBMCs, B-cell-depleted T cells, or T cells were the source of the cDNA or gDNA that made up the material.

Assay: immunoSEQ multiplex PCR; the TCRdb copy retains only in-frame clones and omits some. The table includes over 350,000 clones, 88% detected once. Study members were between roughly 18 and 100 years old and lived in 24 US regions. Cohort assignment relied on participant-reported clinical history. Germline V CDR1 and CDR2: SGDLS, YYNGEE. The CDR3 runs to 14 residues. Trimming at V came to 2 bases and at J to 7 bases, leaving 3 bases not matched to a gene. The sequencing sample was made of PBMCs or T cells enriched from blood (not recorded which). The sequence derives from a woman in her twenties or thirties with acute COVID-19. V gene TRBV9 combines with J gene TRBJ2-1; 10 positions match TRBD1. For the CDR3, the DNA is TGTGCCAGCAGCGTGACAGGGGGCGCGAATGAGCAGTTCTTC. Translation gives CASSVTGGANEQFF.